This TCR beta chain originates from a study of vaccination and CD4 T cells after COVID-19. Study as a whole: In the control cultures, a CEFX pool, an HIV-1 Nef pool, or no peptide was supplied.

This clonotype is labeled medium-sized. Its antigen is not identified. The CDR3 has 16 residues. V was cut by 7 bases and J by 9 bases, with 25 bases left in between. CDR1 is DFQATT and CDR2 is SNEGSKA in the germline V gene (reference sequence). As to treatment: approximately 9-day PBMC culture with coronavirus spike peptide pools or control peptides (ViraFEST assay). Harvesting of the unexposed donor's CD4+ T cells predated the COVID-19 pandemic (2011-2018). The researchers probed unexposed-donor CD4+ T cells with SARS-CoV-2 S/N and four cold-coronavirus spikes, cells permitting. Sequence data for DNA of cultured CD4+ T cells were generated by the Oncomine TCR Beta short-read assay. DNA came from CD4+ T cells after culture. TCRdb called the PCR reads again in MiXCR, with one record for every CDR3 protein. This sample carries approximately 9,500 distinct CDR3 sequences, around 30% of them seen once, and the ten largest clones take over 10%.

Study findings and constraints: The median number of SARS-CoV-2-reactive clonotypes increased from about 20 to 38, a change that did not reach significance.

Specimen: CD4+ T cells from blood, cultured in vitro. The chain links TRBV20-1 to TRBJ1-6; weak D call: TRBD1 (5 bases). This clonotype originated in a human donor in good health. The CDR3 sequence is CSVRLLGQGTTSPLHF. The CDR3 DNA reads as TGCAGTGTAAGACTACTCGGCCAGGGTACGACTTCACCCCTCCACTTT.